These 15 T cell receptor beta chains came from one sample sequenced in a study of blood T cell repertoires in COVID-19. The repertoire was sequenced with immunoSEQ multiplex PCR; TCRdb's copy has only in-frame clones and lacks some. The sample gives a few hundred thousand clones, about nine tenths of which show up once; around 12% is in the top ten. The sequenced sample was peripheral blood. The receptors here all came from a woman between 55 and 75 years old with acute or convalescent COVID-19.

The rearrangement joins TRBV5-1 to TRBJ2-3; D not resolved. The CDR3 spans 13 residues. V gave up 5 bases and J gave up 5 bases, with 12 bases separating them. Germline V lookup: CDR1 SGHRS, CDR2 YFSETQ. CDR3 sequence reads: CASRPGVQDTQYF. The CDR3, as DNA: TGCGCCAGCAGGCCTGGAGTGCAAGATACGCAGTATTTT.

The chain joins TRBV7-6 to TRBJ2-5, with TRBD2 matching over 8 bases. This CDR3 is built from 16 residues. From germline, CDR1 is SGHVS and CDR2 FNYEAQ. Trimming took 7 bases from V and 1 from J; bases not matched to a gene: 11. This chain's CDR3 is CASTRGRGGTQETQYF. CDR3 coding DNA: TGTGCCAGCACCCGTGGCCGCGGGGGGACCCAAGAGACCCAGTACTTC.

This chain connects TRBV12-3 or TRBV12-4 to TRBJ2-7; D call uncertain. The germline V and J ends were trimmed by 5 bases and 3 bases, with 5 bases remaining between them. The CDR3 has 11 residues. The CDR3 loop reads CASSTIYEQYF. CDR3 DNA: TGTGCCAGCAGTACTATCTACGAGCAGTACTTC.

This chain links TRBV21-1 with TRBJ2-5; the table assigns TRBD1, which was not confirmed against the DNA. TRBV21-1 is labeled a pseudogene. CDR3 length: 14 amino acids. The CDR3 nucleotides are TGTGCCAGCAGCAAAGATAAGGGGAAAGAGACCCAGTACTTC. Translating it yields CASSKDKGKETQYF.

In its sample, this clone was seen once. The CDR3 DNA reads TGTGCCAGCAGCTCCGGTGGGAGCGGATCCTACGAGCAGTACTTC. This encodes CASSSGGSGSYEQYF. The V gene is TRBV7-2, the J gene TRBJ2-7; D is possibly TRBD2 (5 bases). CDR1 and CDR2 (germline): SGHTA, FQGNSA. V shed 4 bases and J shed 1 base, with 14 bases lying between them. The CDR3 extends over 15 amino acids.

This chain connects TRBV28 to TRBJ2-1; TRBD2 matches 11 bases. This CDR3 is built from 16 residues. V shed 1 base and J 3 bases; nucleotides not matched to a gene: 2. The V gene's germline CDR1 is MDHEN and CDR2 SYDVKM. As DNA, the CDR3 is TGTGCCAGCAGTTTATCTAGCGGGGGGTTCTACAATGAGCAGTTCTTC. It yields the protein CASSLSSGGFYNEQFF.

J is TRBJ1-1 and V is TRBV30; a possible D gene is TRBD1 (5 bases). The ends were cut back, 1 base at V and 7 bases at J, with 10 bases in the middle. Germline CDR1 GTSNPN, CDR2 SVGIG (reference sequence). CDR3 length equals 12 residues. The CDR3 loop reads CAWSERGGEAFF. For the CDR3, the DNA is TGTGCCTGGAGTGAGAGGGGAGGTGAAGCTTTCTTT.

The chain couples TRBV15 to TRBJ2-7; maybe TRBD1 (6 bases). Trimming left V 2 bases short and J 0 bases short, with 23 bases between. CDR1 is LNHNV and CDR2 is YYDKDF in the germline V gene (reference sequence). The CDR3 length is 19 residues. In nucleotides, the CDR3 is TGTGCCACCAGCAGACCGGGACACCGGACGTTCGACAGCTCCTACGAGCAGTACTTC. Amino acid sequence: CATSRPGHRTFDSSYEQYF.

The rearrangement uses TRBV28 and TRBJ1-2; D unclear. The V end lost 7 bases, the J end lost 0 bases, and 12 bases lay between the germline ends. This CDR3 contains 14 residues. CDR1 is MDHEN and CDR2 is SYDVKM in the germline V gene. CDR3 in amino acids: CASTASFANYGYTF. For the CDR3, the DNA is TGTGCCAGCACTGCGAGTTTTGCTAACTATGGCTACACCTTC.

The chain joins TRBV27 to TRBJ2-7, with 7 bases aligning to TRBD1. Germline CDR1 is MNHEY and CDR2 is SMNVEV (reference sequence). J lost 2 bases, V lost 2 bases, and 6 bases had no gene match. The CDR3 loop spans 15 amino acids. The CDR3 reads CASSLTGTDTYEQYF. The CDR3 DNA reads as TGTGCCAGCAGTTTAACCGGGACAGACACCTACGAGCAGTACTTC.

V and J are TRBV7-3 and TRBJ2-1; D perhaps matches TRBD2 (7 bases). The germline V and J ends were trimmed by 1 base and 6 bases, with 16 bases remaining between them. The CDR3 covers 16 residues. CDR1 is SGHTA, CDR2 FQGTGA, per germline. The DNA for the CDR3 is TGTGCCAGCAGCTTAAGAGCAACGGGGGGCTTCAATGAGCAGTTCTTC. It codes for CASSLRATGGFNEQFF.

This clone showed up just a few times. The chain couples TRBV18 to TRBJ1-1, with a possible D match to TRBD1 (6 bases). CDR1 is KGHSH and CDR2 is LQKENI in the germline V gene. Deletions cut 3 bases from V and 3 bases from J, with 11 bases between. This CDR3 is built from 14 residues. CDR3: CASSPRGSDTEAFF. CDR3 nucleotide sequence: TGTGCCAGCTCACCTAGGGGGAGTGACACTGAAGCTTTCTTT.

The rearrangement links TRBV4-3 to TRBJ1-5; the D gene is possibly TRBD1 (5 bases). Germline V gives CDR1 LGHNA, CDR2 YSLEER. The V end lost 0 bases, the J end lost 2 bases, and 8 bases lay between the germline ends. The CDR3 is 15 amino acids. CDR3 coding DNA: TGCGCCAGCAGCCAAGATCCACAGGGCAATCAGCCCCAGCATTTT. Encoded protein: CASSQDPQGNQPQHF.

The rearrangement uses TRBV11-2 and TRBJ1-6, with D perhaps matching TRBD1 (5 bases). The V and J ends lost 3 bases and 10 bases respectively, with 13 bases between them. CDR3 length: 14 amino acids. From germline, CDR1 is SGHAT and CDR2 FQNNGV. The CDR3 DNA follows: TGTGCCAGCAGCTTCGGCCAGGGAGGATCACCCCTCCACTTT. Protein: CASSFGQGGSPLHF.

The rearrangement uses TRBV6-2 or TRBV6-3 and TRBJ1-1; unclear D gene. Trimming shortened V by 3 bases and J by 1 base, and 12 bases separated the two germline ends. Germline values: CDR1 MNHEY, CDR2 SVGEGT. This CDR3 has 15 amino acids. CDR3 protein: CASSYKRVENTEAFF. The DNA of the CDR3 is TGTGCCAGCAGTTATAAACGGGTTGAGAACACTGAAGCTTTCTTT.